The 18 T cell receptor beta chains in this list originate from one sample, sequenced in a study of T cell repertoires in aging, cancer and after chemotherapy. The template was genomic DNA from peripheral blood, not RNA. A mixed TRB-A/B primer pool amplified rearranged TRB by multiplex touch-down PCR. TCRdb re-analysed the multiplex PCR reads in MiXCR, keeping a single row per CDR3 protein. The sample has more than 7,500 distinct CDR3 sequences, nearly 55% seen once; the top ten hold over 20%. The specimen sequenced was blood. Receptor source: a human donor in good health.

This chain links TRBV19 with TRBJ2-7, with 7 bases lining up with TRBD1. Trimming at V came to 6 bases and at J to 0 bases, leaving 8 bases not matched to a gene. The CDR3 length is 15 residues. CDR1 and CDR2 (germline): LNHDA, SQIVND (reference sequence). The DNA of the CDR3 is TGTGCCAGTAGGCACTCAGGGGGTGCCTCCTACGAGCAGTACTTC. Amino acids: CASRHSGGASYEQYF.

The chain is built from TRBV30 and TRBJ1-6; TRBD1 is a possible D gene (5 bases). Per germline, CDR1 GTSNPN and CDR2 SVGIG (reference sequence). V lost 2 bases, J lost 9 bases, and 14 bases lay in between. The CDR3 sequence is 14 residues long. CDR3 residues: CAWSIAGSSSPLHF. The CDR3 region has the DNA TGTGCCTGGAGTATAGCAGGGAGTAGTTCACCCCTCCACTTT.

The chain combines TRBV19 with TRBJ2-1; 7 nucleotides agree with TRBD2. CDR3 length: 17 amino acids. V dropped 6 bases and J dropped 0; count of bases not matched to a gene: 11. Per germline, CDR1 LNHDA and CDR2 SQIVND (reference sequence). The CDR3 nucleotides are TGTGCCAGTAGGGTGACTGCGCGGGGGTTCTCCTACAATGAGCAGTTCTTC. Protein: CASRVTARGFSYNEQFF.

This chain connects TRBV30 to TRBJ2-2, with 7 bases matching TRBD2. CDR1 is GTSNPN and CDR2 is SVGIG in the germline V gene (reference sequence). The CDR3 is 17 amino acids. V was pared by 2 bases and J by 5 bases, with 14 bases of the junction left unmatched. Written as DNA, the CDR3 is TGTGCCTGGAGTCCGGGCTCGGGACTACCCCAGACCGGGGAGCTGTTTTTT. It translates to CAWSPGSGLPQTGELFF. The full variable domain, completed using reference TRBV30 and TRBJ2-2, is SQTIHQWPATLVQPVGSPLSLECTVEGTSNPNLYWYRQAAGRGLQLLFYSVGIGQISSEVPQNLSASRPQDRQFILSSKKLLLSDSGFYLCAWSPGSGLPQTGELFFGEGSRLTVL.

The chain couples TRBV19 to TRBJ1-5; tentatively, D is TRBD1 (6 bases). V was cut by 6 bases and J by 2 bases, with 14 bases left in between. Germline V CDR1 and CDR2: LNHDA, SQIVND (reference sequence). The length of the CDR3 is 15 residues. CDR3 nucleotides: TGTGCCAGTAGGGACATAAGACAGGGCAATCAGCCCCAGCATTTT. Translation: CASRDIRQGNQPQHF.

The J gene is TRBJ2-2, the V gene TRBV11-1; 8 bases are shared with TRBD2. V shed 9 bases, J shed 6 bases, and the junction held 12 bases outside the gene matches. Germline loops: CDR1 SGHAT, CDR2 FQDESV (reference sequence). The CDR3 runs to 15 residues. CDR3 in amino acids: CASSMERGRSGELFF. The CDR3 DNA reads TGTGCCAGTAGTATGGAGCGGGGGAGGTCCGGGGAGCTGTTTTTT.

The chain links TRBV4-2 to TRBJ1-2; D ambiguous. CDR1 and CDR2 from the germline V gene are LGHNA and YNFKEQ. Trimming left V 1 base short and J 6 bases short, with 12 bases between. The CDR3 is made up of 14 amino acids. The CDR3 DNA is TGTGCCAGCAGCCAAGTCGCGGGGTACGATGGCTACACCTTC. Protein: CASSQVAGYDGYTF.

This rearrangement joins TRBV5-4 to TRBJ2-7; 12 bases match TRBD1. Germline assignment: CDR1 SGHNT and CDR2 YYREEE (reference sequence). The CDR3 sequence is 15 residues long. Trimming removed 4 bases from V and 7 bases from J; junction bases left unmatched: 9. DNA of the CDR3: TGTGCCAGCAGCGGACCGGGACAGGGGGCTAGGGAGCAGTACTTC. This encodes CASSGPGQGAREQYF.

The V gene is TRBV7-2, the J gene TRBJ1-5, with D possibly matching TRBD1 (5 bases). This CDR3 spans 15 amino acids. Germline CDR1 and CDR2: SGHTA and FQGNSA. The V and J ends lost 3 bases and 0 bases respectively, with 9 bases between them. The CDR3 sequence is CASSFEGSSNQPQHF. The CDR3 bases are TGTGCCAGCAGCTTTGAGGGGTCTAGCAATCAGCCCCAGCATTTT.

The chain links TRBV15 to TRBJ1-5; 8 bases align to TRBD1. This CDR3 region has 15 residues. Germline V CDR1 and CDR2: LNHNV, YYDKDF (reference sequence). Trimming took 1 base from V and 3 from J; bases not matched to a gene: 2. CDR3 region: CATSRGTGNNQPQHF. Written as DNA, the CDR3 is TGTGCCACCAGCAGAGGGACAGGGAACAATCAGCCCCAGCATTTT.

This clonotype was observed a handful of times. This chain connects TRBV5-5 to TRBJ1-6; D is possibly TRBD1 (5 bases). Germline values: CDR1 SGHKS, CDR2 YYEKEE (reference sequence). This CDR3 is 11 amino acids long. Between the trimmed V and J ends, which lost 4 bases and 14 bases, there was a span of 10 bases. This chain's CDR3 is CASSPGGTLHF. DNA of the CDR3: TGTGCCAGCAGCCCCGGGGGGACCCTCCACTTT.

This rearrangement joins TRBV6-5 to TRBJ2-7, with D unclear. The CDR3 has 14 amino acids. V lost 4 bases, J lost 3 bases, and 13 bases lay in between. Germline loops: CDR1 MNHEY, CDR2 SVGAGI. CDR3 in amino acids: CASSSQGPIYEQYF. CDR3 in DNA: TGTGCCAGCAGTTCCCAAGGACCGATCTACGAGCAGTACTTC.

The genes are TRBV30 and TRBJ1-1; no reliable D call. Germline V CDR1 and CDR2: GTSNPN, SVGIG (reference sequence). V was trimmed by 5 bases and J by 3 bases, leaving 13 bases between them. This CDR3 spans 13 amino acids. DNA for the CDR3: TGTGCCTGGGGCCTCCAGCGGCACACTGAAGCTTTCTTT. Amino acid sequence: CAWGLQRHTEAFF.

The gene calls are TRBV5-6 and TRBJ1-2, with a possible D match to TRBD1 (5 bases). This CDR3 has 12 residues. V lost 1 base to trimming and J lost 8 bases, with 9 bases between them. Per germline, CDR1 SGHDT and CDR2 YYEEEE. The CDR3 nucleotides read TGTGCCAGCAGCTTGATTAAGGGGGGCTACACCTTC. It specifies CASSLIKGGYTF.

This clonotype was detected once. One junction end does not reproduce the germline sequence, and a read error may be involved. V gene TRBV6-2 or TRBV6-3 combines with J gene TRBJ1-5; tentative D call: TRBD1 (5 bases). The CDR3 loop spans 13 amino acids. Germline V CDR1 and CDR2: MNHEY, SVGEGT. DNA for the CDR3: TGTGCCGGCCCCTCCGGGGGAGGTCAGCACCAGCATTTT. Translating gives CAGPSGGGQHQHF.

V gene TRBV18 combines with J gene TRBJ1-1, with TRBD1 matching over 7 bases. Germline CDR1 reads KGHSH; CDR2 reads LQKENI. Trimming took 0 bases from V and 10 from J; bases not matched to a gene: 11. This CDR3 comprises 15 residues. CDR3 in amino acids: CASSPPTGLGVIAFF. The CDR3 DNA follows: TGTGCCAGCTCACCACCGACAGGGCTGGGGGTGATAGCTTTCTTT.

The chain recombines TRBV6-5 with TRBJ2-7; maybe TRBD2 (7 bases). The CDR3 sequence is 15 residues long. Germline V CDR1 and CDR2: MNHEY, SVGAGI. With 6 bases removed from V and 3 bases from J, the gap between germline ends came to 18 bases. In nucleotides, the CDR3 is TGTGCCAGCAGAACTACAGGGAGGGCCTACTACGAGCAGTACTTC. As protein: CASRTTGRAYYEQYF.

J is TRBJ1-1 and V is TRBV30; possible D gene TRBD1, 6 bases. Trimming removed 0 bases at V and 2 bases at J, with 13 bases between. Germline CDR1 is GTSNPN and CDR2 is SVGIG (reference sequence). This CDR3 has 15 amino acids. This CDR3 is CAWSVSGATNTEAFF. In nucleotides, the CDR3 is TGTGCCTGGAGTGTATCGGGGGCCACTAACACTGAAGCTTTCTTT.